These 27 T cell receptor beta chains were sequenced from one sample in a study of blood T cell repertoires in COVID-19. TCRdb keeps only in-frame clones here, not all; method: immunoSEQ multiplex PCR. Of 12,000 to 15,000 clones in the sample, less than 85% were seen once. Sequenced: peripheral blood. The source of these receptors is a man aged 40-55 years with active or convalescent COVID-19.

The CDR3 coding sequence is TGCGCCAGCAGCCCACCTATGAACCCCGATACGCAGTATTTT. Its translation: CASSPPMNPDTQYF. The rearrangement links TRBV4-3 to TRBJ2-3; D ambiguous. Germline-derived CDR1 and CDR2 are LGHNA and YSLEER. CDR3 length equals 14 residues. Between the trimmed V and J ends, which lost 4 bases and 6 bases, there was a span of 14 bases.

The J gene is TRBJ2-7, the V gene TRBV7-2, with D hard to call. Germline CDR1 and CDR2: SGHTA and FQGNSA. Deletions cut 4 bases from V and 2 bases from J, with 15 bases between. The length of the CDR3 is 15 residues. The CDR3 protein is CASSSLTPRPYEQYF. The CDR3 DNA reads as TGTGCCAGCAGCTCCCTAACCCCCCGCCCCTACGAGCAGTACTTC.

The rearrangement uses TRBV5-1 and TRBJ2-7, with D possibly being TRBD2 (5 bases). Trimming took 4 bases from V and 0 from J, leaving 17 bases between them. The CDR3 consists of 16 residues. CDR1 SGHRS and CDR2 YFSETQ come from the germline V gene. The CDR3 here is CASSPRLRASSYEQYF. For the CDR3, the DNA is TGCGCCAGCAGCCCACGGTTGAGGGCGAGCTCCTACGAGCAGTACTTC.

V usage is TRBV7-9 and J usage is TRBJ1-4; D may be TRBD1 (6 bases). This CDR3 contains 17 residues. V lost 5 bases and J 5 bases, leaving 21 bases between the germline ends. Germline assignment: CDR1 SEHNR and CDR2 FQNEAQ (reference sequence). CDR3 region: CASSQNQGLPGNEKLFF. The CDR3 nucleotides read TGTGCCAGCAGCCAAAACCAGGGGCTCCCCGGAAATGAAAAACTGTTTTTT. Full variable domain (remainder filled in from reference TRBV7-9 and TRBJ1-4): DTGVSQNPRHKITKRGQNVTFRCDPISEHNRLYWYRQTLGQGPEFLTYFQNEAQLEKSRLLSDRFSAERPKGSFSTLEIQRTEQGDSAMYLCASSQNQGLPGNEKLFFGSGTQLSVL.

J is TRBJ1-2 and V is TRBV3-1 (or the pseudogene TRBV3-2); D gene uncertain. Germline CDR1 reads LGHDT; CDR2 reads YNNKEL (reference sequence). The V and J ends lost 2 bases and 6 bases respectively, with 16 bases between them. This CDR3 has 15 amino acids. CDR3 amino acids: CASSQKLGRTNGYTF. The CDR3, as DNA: TGTGCCAGCAGCCAAAAACTAGGGAGGACCAATGGCTACACCTTC.

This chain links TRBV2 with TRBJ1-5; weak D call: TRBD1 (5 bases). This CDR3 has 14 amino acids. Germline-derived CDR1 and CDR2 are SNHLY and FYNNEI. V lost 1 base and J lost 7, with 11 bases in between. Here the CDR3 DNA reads TGTGCCAGCAGTGAAGTACGGGGGATCCAGCCCCAGCATTTT. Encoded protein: CASSEVRGIQPQHF.

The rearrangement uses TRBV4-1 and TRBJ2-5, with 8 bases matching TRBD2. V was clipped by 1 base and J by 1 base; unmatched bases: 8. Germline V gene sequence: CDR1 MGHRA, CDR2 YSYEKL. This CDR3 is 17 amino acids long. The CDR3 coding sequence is TGCGCCAGCAGCCAAGGGATTTCCGGGGGGGCCCAAGAGACCCAGTACTTC. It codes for CASSQGISGGAQETQYF.

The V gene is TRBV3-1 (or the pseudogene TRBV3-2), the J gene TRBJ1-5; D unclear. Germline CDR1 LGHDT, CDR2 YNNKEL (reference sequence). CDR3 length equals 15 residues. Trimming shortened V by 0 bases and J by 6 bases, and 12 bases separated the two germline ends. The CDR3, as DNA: TGTGCCAGCAGCCAAGATACAGTGCGGGGTCAGCCCCAGCATTTT. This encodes CASSQDTVRGQPQHF.

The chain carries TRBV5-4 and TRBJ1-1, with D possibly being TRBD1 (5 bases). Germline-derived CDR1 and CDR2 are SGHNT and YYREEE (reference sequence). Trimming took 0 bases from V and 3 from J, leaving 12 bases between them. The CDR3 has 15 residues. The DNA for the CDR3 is TGTGCCAGCAGCTTGGCAGGGCCACCCTACACTGAAGCTTTCTTT. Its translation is CASSLAGPPYTEAFF.

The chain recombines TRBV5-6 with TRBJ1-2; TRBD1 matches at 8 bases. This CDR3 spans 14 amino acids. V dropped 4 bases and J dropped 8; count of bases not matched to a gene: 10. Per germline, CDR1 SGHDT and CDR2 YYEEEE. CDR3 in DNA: TGTGCCAGCAGCCCAGACAGGGGTCTATTAGGCTACACCTTC. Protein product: CASSPDRGLLGYTF. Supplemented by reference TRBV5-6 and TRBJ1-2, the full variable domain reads DAGVTQSPTHLIKTRGQQVTLRCSPKSGHDTVSWYQQALGQGPQFIFQYYEEEERQRGNFPDRFSGHQFPNYSSELNVNALLLGDSALYLCASSPDRGLLGYTFGSGTRLTVV.

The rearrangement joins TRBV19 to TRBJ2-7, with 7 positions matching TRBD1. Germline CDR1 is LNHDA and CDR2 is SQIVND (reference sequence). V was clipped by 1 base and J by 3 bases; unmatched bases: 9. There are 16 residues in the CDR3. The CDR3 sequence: CASSIAPGQRLYEQYF. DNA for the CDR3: TGTGCCAGTAGTATAGCACCGGGACAGAGACTCTACGAGCAGTACTTC.

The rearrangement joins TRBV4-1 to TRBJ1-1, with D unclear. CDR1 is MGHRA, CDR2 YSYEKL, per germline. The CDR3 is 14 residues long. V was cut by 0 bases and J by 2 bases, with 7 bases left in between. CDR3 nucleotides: TGCGCCAGCAGCCAAGAATTGGCTAACACTGAAGCTTTCTTT. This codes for CASSQELANTEAFF.

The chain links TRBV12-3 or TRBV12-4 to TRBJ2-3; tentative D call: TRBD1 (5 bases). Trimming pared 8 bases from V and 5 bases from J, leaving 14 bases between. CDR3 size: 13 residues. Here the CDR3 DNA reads TGTGCCAGCGACAGAAGTCCGGGAGATACGCAGTATTTT. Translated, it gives CASDRSPGDTQYF.

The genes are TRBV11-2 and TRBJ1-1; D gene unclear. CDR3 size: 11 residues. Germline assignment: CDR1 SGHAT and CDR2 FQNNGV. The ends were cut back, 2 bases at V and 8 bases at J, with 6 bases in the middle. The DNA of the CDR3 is TGTGCCAGCAGCTTATACGGGGAAGCTTTCTTT. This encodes CASSLYGEAFF. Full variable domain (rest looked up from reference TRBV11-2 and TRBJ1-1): EAGVAQSPRYKIIEKRQSVAFWCNPISGHATLYWYQQILGQGPKLLIQFQNNGVVDDSQLPKDRFSAERLKGVDSTLKIQPAKLEDSAVYLCASSLYGEAFFGQGTRLTVV.

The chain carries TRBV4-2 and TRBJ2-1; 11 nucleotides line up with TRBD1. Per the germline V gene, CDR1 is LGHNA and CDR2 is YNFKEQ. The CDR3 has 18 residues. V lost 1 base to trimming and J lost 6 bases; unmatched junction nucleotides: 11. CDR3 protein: CASSQGTGGAGYLNEQFF. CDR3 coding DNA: TGTGCCAGCAGCCAAGGGACAGGGGGCGCGGGGTATCTCAATGAGCAGTTCTTC.

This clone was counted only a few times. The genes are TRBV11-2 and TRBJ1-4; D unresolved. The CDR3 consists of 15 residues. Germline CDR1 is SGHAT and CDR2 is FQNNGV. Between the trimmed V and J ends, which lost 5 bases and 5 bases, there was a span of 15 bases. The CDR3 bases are TGTGCCAGCAGCCCAAGACGGGAGTCCAATGAAAAACTGTTTTTT. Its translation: CASSPRRESNEKLFF.

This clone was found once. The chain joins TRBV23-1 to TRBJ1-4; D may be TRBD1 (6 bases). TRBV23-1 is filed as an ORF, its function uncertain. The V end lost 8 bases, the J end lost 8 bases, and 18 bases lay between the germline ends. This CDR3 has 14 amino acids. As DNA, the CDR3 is TGCGCCAGCGGAACTGCACAGGGAGGGGAAAAACTGTTTTTT. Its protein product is CASGTAQGGEKLFF.

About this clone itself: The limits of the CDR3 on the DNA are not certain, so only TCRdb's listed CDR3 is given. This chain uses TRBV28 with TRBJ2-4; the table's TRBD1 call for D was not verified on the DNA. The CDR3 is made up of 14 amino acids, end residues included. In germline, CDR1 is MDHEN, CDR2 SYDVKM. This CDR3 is CASSTSDRGNIQYF.

CDR3 nucleotide sequence: TGTGCCAGCAGCCCACGGACAGGGTACCAAGAGACCCAGTACTTC. Translating it yields CASSPRTGYQETQYF. This chain connects TRBV7-2 to TRBJ2-5; 8 bases fit TRBD1. Germline values: CDR1 SGHTA, CDR2 FQGNSA. The CDR3 has 15 amino acids. J lost 0 bases, V lost 5 bases, and 5 bases had no gene match. Together with reference TRBV7-2 and TRBJ2-5, the CDR3 gives the full variable domain: GAGVSQSPSNKVTEKGKDVELRCDPISGHTALYWYRQSLGQGLEFLIYFQGNSAPDKSGLPSDRFSAERTGGSVSTLTIQRTQQEDSAVYLCASSPRTGYQETQYFGPGTRLLVL.

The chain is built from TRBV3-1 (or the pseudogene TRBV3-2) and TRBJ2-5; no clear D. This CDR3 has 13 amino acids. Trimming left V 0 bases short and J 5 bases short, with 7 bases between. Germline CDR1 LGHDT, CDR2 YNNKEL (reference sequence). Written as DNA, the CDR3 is TGTGCCAGCAGCCAAGATCTATCGGAGACCCAGTACTTC. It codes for CASSQDLSETQYF.

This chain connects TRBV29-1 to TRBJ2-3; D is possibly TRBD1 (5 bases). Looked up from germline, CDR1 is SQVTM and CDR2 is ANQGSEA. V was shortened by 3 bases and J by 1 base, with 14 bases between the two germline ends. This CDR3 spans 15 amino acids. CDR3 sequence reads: CSVDSSWGGTDTQYF. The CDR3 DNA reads TGCAGCGTTGACTCCAGTTGGGGCGGCACAGATACGCAGTATTTT.

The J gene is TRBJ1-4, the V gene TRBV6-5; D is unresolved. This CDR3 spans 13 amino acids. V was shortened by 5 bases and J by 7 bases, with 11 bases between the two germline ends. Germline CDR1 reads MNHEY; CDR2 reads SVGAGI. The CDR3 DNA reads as TGTGCCAGCAGTCCCTGGGAGAGTGAAAAACTGTTTTTT. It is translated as CASSPWESEKLFF.

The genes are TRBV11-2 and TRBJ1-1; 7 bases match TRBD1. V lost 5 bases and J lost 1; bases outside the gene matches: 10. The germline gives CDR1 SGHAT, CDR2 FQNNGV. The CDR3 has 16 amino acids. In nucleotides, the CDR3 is TGTGCCAGCAGCCTCTTCCTTCAGGGGGAGAACACTGAAGCTTTCTTT. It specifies CASSLFLQGENTEAFF.

The CDR3 spells CASSPRGGGETQYF. In nucleotides, the CDR3 is TGTGCCAGCAGCCCCCGAGGTGGAGGCGAGACCCAGTACTTC. The V and J genes are TRBV5-8 and TRBJ2-5, with D perhaps matching TRBD2 (5 bases). The CDR3 runs to 14 residues. The V gene's germline CDR1 is SGHTS and CDR2 YDEGEE. The V end lost 4 bases, the J end lost 5 bases, and 15 bases lay between the germline ends.

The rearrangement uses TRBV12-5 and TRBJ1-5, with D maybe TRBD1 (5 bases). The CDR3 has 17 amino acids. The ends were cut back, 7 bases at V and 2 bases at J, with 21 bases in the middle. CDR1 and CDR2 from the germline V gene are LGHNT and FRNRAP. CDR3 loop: CASAGAHVGAGNQPQHF. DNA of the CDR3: TGTGCTAGTGCCGGTGCCCACGTAGGGGCAGGCAATCAGCCCCAGCATTTT.

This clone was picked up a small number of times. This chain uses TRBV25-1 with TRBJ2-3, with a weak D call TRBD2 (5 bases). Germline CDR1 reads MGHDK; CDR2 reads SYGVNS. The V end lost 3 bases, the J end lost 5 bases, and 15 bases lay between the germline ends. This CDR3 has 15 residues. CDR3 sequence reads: CASSDFGLLGDTQYF. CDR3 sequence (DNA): TGTGCCAGCAGTGACTTCGGACTTCTCGGAGATACGCAGTATTTT.

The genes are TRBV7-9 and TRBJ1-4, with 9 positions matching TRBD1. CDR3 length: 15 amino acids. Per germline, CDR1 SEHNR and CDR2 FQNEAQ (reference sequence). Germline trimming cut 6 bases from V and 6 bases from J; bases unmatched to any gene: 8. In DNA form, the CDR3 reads TGTGCCAGCAGACACCACAGGGGGCCTCATGAAAAACTGTTTTTT. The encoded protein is CASRHHRGPHEKLFF.